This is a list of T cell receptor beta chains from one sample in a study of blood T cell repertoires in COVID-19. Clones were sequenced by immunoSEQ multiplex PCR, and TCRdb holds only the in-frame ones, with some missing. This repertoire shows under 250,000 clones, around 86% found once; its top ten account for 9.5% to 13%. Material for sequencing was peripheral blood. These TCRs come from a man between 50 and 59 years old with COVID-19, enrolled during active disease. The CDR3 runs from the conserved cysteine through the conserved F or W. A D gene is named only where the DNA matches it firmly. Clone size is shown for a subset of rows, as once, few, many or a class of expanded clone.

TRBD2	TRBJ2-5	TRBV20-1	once	CPRGDQETQYF	TGCCCACGGGGGGATCAAGAGACCCAGTACTTC
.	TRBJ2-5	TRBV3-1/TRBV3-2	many	CASSQDGERLYQETQYF	TGTGCCAGCAGCCAAGATGGGGAGCGCCTGTACCAAGAGACCCAGTACTTC
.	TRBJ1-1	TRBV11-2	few	CASSPRRRNTEAFF	TGTGCCAGCAGCCCGCGGCGGCGGAACACTGAAGCTTTCTTT
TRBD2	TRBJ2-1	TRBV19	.	CASSIRSGSVVEHRGEQFF	TGTGCCAGTAGTATTAGAAGCGGGAGCGTTGTTGAGCACCGGGGTGAACAGTTCTTC
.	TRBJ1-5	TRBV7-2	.	CASSFDPAVEPQHF	TGTGCCAGCAGCTTTGACCCGGCGGTGGAGCCCCAGCATTTT
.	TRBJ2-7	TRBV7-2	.	CASSFGWDSLVSYEQYF	TGTGCCAGCAGCTTTGGGTGGGACTCCCTTGTTTCCTACGAGCAGTACTTC
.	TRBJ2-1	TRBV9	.	CASSDQRSTYNEQFF	TGTGCCAGCAGCGACCAGCGGAGTACCTACAATGAGCAGTTCTTC
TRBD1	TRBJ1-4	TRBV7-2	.	CASSLGQAAGEKLFF	TGTGCCAGCAGCTTGGGACAGGCTGCAGGTGAAAAACTGTTTTTT
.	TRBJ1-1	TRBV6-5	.	CASSHPGNTEAFF	TGTGCCAGCAGCCACCCGGGGAACACTGAAGCTTTCTTT
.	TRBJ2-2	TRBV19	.	CASSIKLTSTGELFF	TGTGCCAGTAGTATCAAGTTAACAAGTACCGGGGAGCTGTTTTTT
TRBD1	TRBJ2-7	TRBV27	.	CASSLSGGQGQYF	TGTGCCAGCAGTTTATCGGGGGGACAGGGCCAGTACTTC
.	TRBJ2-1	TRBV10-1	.	CASSGSNEQFF	TGCGCCAGCTCAGGGTCCAATGAGCAGTTCTTC
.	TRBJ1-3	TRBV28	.	CASSGEGAESNTIYF	TGTGCCAGCAGTGGGGAGGGCGCCGAATCGAACACCATATATTTT
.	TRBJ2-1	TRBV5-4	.	CASSSTPKDTLDEQFF	TGTGCCAGCAGCTCAACCCCAAAAGACACGCTGGATGAGCAGTTCTTC
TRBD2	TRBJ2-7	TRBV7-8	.	CASSLALTSGASYEQYF	TGTGCCAGCAGCTTAGCGCTAACTAGCGGGGCCTCCTACGAGCAGTACTTC
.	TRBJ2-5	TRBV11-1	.	CASSLDLETQYF	TGTGCCAGCAGCTTAGATCTCGAGACCCAGTACTTC
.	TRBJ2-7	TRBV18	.	CASSPLSSYEQYF	TGTGCCAGCTCACCTCTTAGCTCCTACGAGCAGTACTTC
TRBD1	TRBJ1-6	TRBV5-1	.	CASSLAGTGGNYNSPLHF	TGCGCCAGCAGCTTGGCCGGGACAGGGGGCAATTATAATTCACCCCTCCACTTT
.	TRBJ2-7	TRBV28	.	CASPRTQQRLSQDLMGYEQYF	TGTGCCAGCCCCCGGACCCAACAAAGGTTGAGCCAGGACTTGATGGGCTACGAGCAGTACTTC
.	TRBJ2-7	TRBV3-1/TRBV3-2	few	CASSQDLEFRGYEQYF	TGTGCCAGCAGCCAAGACCTTGAGTTCAGGGGTTACGAGCAGTACTTC
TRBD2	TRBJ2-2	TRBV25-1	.	CASSDYSGSSTGELFF	TGTGCCAGCAGTGATTATAGCGGGAGTTCGACCGGGGAGCTGTTTTTT
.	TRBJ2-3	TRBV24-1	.	CATSEGGSTDTQYF	TGTGCCACCAGTGAAGGGGGAAGCACAGATACGCAGTATTTT
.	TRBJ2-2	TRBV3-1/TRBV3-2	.	CASSRAVSLYTGELFF	TGTGCCAGCAGCCGGGCAGTCAGCCTCTACACCGGGGAGCTGTTTTTT
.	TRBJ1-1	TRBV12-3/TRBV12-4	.	CASSNGQNTEAFF	TGTGCCAGCAGTAACGGACAGAACACTGAAGCTTTCTTT
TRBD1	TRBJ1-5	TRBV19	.	CASKTGDENQPQHF	TGTGCCAGTAAGACAGGGGATGAGAATCAGCCCCAGCATTTT
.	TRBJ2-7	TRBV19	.	CASSISSVAEVQQYF	TGTGCCAGTAGTATCTCTAGTGTGGCAGAGGTGCAGCAGTACTTC
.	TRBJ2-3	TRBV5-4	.	CASSRDTSTDTQYF	TGTGCCAGCAGCCGGGACACCAGCACAGATACGCAGTATTTT
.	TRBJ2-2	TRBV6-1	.	CASSGPAAGGNTGELFF	TGTGCCAGCAGTGGACCTGCGGCAGGAGGGAACACCGGGGAGCTGTTTTTT
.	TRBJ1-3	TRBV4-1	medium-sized	CASSQVTQSTGNTIYF	TGCGCCAGCAGCCAAGTAACGCAGTCAACTGGAAACACCATATATTTT
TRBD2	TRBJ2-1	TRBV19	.	CASRDPVLANEQFF	TGTGCCAGTAGGGACCCGGTACTAGCGAATGAGCAGTTCTTC
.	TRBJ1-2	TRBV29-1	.	CSVSGNDGYTF	TGCAGCGTTTCGGGGAATGATGGCTACACCTTC
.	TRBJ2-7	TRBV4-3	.	CASSQAHRDEQYF	TGCGCCAGCAGCCAAGCCCACAGGGACGAGCAGTACTTC
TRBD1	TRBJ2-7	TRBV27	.	CASSPPPGQGKYEQYF	TGTGCCAGCAGCCCCCCACCGGGACAGGGAAAGTACGAGCAGTACTTC
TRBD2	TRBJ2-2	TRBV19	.	CASSPGRGADTGELFF	TGTGCCAGTAGTCCGGGGAGGGGCGCTGACACCGGGGAGCTGTTTTTT
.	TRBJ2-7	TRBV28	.	CASSVQGPEQYF	TGTGCCAGCAGTGTACAGGGACCCGAGCAGTACTTC
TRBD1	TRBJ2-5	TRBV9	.	CASSPGQGPETQYF	TGTGCCAGCAGCCCCGGACAGGGTCCAGAGACCCAGTACTTC
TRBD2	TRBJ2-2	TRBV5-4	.	CASSPRAGANTGELFF	TGTGCCAGCAGCCCTCGGGCGGGGGCGAACACCGGGGAGCTGTTTTTT
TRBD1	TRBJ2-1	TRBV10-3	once	CAISDPGTGYNEQFF	TGTGCCATCAGTGACCCGGGGACAGGTTACAATGAGCAGTTCTTC
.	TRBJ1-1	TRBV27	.	CASPHGNTEAFF	TGTGCCAGCCCGCACGGGAACACTGAAGCTTTCTTT
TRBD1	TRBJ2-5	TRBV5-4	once	CASSIDRGLETQYF	TGTGCCAGCAGCATAGACAGGGGGCTGGAGACCCAGTACTTC
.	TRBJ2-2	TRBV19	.	CASSIRVAGELFF	TGTGCCAGTAGTATTCGGGTGGCCGGGGAGCTGTTTTTT
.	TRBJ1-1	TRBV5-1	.	CASSLASRVRTEAFF	TGCGCCAGCAGCTTGGCCTCGAGGGTTCGCACTGAAGCTTTCTTT
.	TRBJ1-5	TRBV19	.	CASKEGAVRPQHF	TGTGCCAGTAAGGAGGGTGCAGTGAGGCCCCAGCATTTT
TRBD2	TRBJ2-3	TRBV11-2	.	CASIPRGVPSTDTQYF	TGTGCCAGCATCCCCCGGGGGGTTCCTAGCACAGATACGCAGTATTTT
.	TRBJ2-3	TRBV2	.	CASRWPKTGFSTDTQYF	TGTGCCAGCAGGTGGCCCAAAACAGGATTTAGCACAGATACGCAGTATTTT
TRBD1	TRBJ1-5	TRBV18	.	CASSPLQGPVGNQPQHF	TGTGCCAGCTCGCCGCTACAGGGGCCGGTCGGCAATCAGCCCCAGCATTTT